What follows is one TCR beta chain and its context. Its antigen is currently unknown. TCRdb ran MiXCR on the 5' RACE reads and lists one entry per CDR3 protein. The table has over 700,000 distinct CDR3 sequences, roughly 19% seen once; the top ten hold 15% to 20%. This CDR3 is 12 amino acids long. The germline V gene encodes CDR1 SQVTM and CDR2 ANQGSEA. Trimming at V came to 8 bases and at J to 5 bases, leaving 3 bases not matched to a gene. The sample belongs to a study of CD8 T cells in ankylosing spondylitis. Study results and limitations: In peripheral blood, disease-linked CD8+ clones occurred at relatively low frequencies. Reported data indicate significant enrichment of disease-linked clones within matched ankylosing spondylitis synovial fluid. Prior literature has documented some motif variants in synovial fluid and blood from reactive arthritis. Ankylosing spondylitis blood appeared to be characterized by a TCR beta motif of roughly eight highly homologous variants.

V gene TRBV29-1 combines with J gene TRBJ2-7; 13 nucleotides match TRBD2. This TCR was recovered from a male donor with ankylosing spondylitis. Material for sequencing was blood, either unsorted or a sorted T cell fraction (not recorded which). The CDR3 protein is CSTGTSGNEQYF. The CDR3 bases are TGCAGCACCGGGACTAGCGGGAACGAGCAGTACTTC.